This section outlines one T cell receptor (beta chain) sequence together with its context. Its target is unknown. The sample originates from a study of cytomegalovirus exposure and HLA in healthy donors. Whole-study results and caveats: The study designated some 180 TCR beta chains cytomegalovirus-associated. High sensitivity and specificity were reportedly achieved when the classifier diagnosed cytomegalovirus status.

Sequencing was performed with immunoSEQ multiplex PCR; in TCRdb, only in-frame clones are kept and a portion is missing. The sample holds some 110,000 clones; around 85% are singletons and the top ten take 4.4%. Trimming left V 1 base short and J 8 bases short, with 17 bases between. Looked up from germline, CDR1 is LGHNT and CDR2 is FRNRAP. The CDR3 runs 15 residues. The V gene is TRBV12-5, the J gene TRBJ1-2; D not certain. This clonotype was sampled from a man younger than 35 in good health and CMV-seropositive. The sequenced material came from PBMCs. The DNA for the CDR3 is TGTGCTAGTGGTTTGGATTTCAGGAGGGCGGACGGCTACACCTTC. Residues: CASGLDFRRADGYTF.